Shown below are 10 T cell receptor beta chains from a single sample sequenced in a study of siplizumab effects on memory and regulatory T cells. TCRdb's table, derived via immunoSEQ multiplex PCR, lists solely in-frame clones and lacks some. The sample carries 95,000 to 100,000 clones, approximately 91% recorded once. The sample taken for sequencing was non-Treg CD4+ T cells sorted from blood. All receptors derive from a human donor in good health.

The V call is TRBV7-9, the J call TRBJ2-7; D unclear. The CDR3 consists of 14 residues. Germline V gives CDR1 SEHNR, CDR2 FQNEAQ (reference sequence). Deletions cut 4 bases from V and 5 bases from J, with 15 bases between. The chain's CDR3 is CASSSSRRRDEQYF. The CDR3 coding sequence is TGTGCCAGCAGCTCAAGCCGGCGTCGTGACGAGCAGTACTTC.

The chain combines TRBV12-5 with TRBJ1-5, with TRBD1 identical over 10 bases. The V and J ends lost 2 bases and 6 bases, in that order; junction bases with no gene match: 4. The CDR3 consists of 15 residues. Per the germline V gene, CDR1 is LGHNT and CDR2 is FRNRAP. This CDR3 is CASGLSRDRGQPQHF. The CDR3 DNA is TGTGCTAGTGGTTTGTCCCGGGACAGGGGTCAGCCCCAGCATTTT.

The CDR3: CASSQDADRYSNQPQHF. The CDR3 DNA is TGCGCCAGCAGCCAAGATGCAGACAGATATAGCAATCAGCCCCAGCATTTT. The V gene is TRBV4-1, the J gene TRBJ1-5, with a weak D call TRBD1 (5 bases). Trimming pared 0 bases from V and 0 bases from J, leaving 12 bases between. Germline CDR1 and CDR2: MGHRA and YSYEKL. There are 17 residues in the CDR3.

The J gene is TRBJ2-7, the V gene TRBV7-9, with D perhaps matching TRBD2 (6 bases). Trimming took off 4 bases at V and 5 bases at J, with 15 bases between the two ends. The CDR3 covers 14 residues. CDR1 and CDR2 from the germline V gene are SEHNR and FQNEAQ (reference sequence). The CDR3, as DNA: TGTGCCAGCAGCTCCGCACTAGCTTCGGACGAGCAGTACTTC. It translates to CASSSALASDEQYF.

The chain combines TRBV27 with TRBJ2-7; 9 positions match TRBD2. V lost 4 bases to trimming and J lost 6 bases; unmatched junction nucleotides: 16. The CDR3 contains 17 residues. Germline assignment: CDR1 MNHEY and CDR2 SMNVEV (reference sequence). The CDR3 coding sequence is TGTGCCAGCAGTTCGGATTTTCGTACTAGCGGGCTGGGCGAGCAGTACTTC. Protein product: CASSSDFRTSGLGEQYF.

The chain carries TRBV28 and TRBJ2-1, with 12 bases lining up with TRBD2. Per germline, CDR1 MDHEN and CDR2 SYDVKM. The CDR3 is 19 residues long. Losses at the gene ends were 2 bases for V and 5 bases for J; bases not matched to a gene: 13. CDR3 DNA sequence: TGTGCCAGCAGTTTAGATCGGCAACTTCGACTAGCGGGGGACAATGAGCAGTTCTTC. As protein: CASSLDRQLRLAGDNEQFF. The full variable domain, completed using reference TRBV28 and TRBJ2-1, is DVKVTQSSRYLVKRTGEKVFLECVQDMDHENMFWYRQDPGLGLRLIYFSYDVKMKEKGDIPEGYSVSREKKERFSLILESASTNQTSMYLCASSLDRQLRLAGDNEQFFGPGTRLTVL.

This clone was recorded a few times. The CDR3 spells CASSGTGWDYGYTF. CDR3 in DNA: TGTGCCAGCAGCGGGACAGGGTGGGACTATGGCTACACCTTC. V usage is TRBV7-9 and J usage is TRBJ1-2, with 9 bases fitting TRBD1. The CDR3 is made up of 14 amino acids. J lost 3 bases, V lost 5 bases, and 4 bases had no gene match. Germline lookup yields CDR1 SEHNR and CDR2 FQNEAQ (reference sequence). Complete variable domain (other parts from reference TRBV7-9 and TRBJ1-2): DTGVSQNPRHKITKRGQNVTFRCDPISEHNRLYWYRQTLGQGPEFLTYFQNEAQLEKSRLLSDRFSAERPKGSFSTLEIQRTEQGDSAMYLCASSGTGWDYGYTFGSGTRLTVV.

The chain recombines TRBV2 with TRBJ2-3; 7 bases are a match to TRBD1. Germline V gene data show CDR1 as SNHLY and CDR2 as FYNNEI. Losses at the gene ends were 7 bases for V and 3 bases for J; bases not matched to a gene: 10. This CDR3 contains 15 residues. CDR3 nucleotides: TGTGCCAGCACCGGCCAGGGGGTTAGTACAGATACGCAGTATTTT. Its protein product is CASTGQGVSTDTQYF.

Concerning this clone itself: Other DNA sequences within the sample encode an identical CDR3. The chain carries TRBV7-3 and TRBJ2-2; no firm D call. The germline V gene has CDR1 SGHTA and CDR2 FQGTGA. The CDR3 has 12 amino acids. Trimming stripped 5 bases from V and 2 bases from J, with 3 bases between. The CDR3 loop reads CASSPNTGELFF. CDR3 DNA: TGTGCCAGCAGCCCAAACACCGGGGAGCTGTTTTTT. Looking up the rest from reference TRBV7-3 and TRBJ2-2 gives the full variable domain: GAGVSQTPSNKVTEKGKYVELRCDPISGHTALYWYRQSLGQGPEFLIYFQGTGAADDSGLPNDRFFAVRPEGSVSTLKIQRTERGDSAVYLCASSPNTGELFFGEGSRLTVL.

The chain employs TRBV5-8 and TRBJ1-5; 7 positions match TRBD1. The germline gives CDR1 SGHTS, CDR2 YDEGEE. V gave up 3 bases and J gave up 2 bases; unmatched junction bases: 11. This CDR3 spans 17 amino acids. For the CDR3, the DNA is TGTGCCAGCAGCTATAGGGGGCGCGGTAGGGGCAATCAGCCCCAGCATTTT. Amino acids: CASSYRGRGRGNQPQHF.